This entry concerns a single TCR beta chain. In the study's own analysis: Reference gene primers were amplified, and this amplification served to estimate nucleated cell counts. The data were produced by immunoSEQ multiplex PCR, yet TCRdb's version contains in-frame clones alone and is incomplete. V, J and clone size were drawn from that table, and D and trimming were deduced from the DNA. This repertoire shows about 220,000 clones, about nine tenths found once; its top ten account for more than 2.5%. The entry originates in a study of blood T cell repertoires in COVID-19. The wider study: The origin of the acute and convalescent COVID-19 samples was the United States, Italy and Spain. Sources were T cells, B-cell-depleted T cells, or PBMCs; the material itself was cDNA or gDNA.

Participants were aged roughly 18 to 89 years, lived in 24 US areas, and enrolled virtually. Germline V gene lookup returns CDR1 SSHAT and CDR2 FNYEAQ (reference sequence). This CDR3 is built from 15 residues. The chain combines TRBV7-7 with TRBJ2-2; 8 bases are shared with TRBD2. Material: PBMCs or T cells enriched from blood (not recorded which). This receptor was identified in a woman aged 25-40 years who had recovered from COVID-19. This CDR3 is CASSSAGGGTGELFF. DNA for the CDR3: TGTGCTAGCTCTTCGGCGGGGGGAGGCACCGGGGAGCTGTTTTTT.